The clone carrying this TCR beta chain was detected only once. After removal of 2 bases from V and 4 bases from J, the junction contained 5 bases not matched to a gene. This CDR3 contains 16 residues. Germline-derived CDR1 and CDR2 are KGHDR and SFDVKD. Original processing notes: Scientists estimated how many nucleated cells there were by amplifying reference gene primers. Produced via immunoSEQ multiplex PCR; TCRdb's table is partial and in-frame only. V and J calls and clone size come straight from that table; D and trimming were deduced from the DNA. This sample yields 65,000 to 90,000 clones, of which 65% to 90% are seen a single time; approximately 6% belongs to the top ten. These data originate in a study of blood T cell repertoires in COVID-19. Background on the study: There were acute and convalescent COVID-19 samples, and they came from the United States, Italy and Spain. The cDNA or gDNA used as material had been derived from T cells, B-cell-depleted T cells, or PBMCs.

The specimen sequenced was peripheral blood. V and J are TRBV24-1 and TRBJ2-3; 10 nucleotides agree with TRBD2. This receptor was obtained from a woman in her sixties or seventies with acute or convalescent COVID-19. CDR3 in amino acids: CATSDYSGGRADTQYF. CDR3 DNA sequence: TGTGCCACCAGTGATTATAGCGGGGGGAGAGCAGATACGCAGTATTTT.